These 28 T cell receptor beta chains came from one sample sequenced in a study of T cell repertoires in cytomegalovirus infection. Their antigens remain unidentified. TCRdb re-called the reads with MiXCR, one entry per CDR3 protein. The table records approximately 770,000 distinct CDR3 sequences, around 29% of them present only once. Sequences were derived from cultured CD8+ T cells from PBMCs, sampled from culture after CMV antigen stimulation. These receptors originate from a human donor in good health (CMV status not recorded). Some clones in this sample may be carry-over from other donors' samples.

This clonotype was detected a few times. V and J are TRBV24-1 and TRBJ2-3; D is undetermined. The CDR3 length is 14 residues. CDR1 is KGHDR and CDR2 is SFDVKD in the germline V gene. V dropped 5 bases and J dropped 2 bases, with 10 bases sitting between them. The CDR3 nucleotides are TGTGCCACCAGTGCCCCCTGGGACACAGATACGCAGTATTTT. Its translation: CATSAPWDTDTQYF.

This clonotype was recorded many times. This chain uses TRBV7-2 with TRBJ2-4; D not certain. This CDR3 has 18 residues. The V end lost 1 base, the J end lost 7 bases, and 23 bases lay between the germline ends. The germline CDR1 and CDR2 sequences are SGHTA and FQGNSA. The CDR3 loop is CASSLGPSSGRLGNIQYF. The CDR3 region has the DNA TGTGCCAGCAGCTTAGGCCCTTCGTCCGGGCGTCTTGGGAACATTCAGTACTTC.

This clonotype was counted many times. The chain carries TRBV7-6 and TRBJ2-3; 7 positions agree with TRBD1. This CDR3 has 14 residues. Germline V gene lookup returns CDR1 SGHVS and CDR2 FNYEAQ. Trimming at V came to 5 bases and at J to 5 bases, leaving 7 bases not matched to a gene. The CDR3 bases are TGTGCCAGCAGCATCGACAGGGTCGAAGATACGCAGTATTTT. This gives the protein CASSIDRVEDTQYF.

The J gene is TRBJ1-1, the V gene TRBV5-4; 7 bases agree with TRBD1. The V gene end was trimmed by 9 bases and the J gene end by 4 bases; junction bases not matched to a gene: 6. This CDR3 contains 12 residues. Germline lookup yields CDR1 SGHNT and CDR2 YYREEE (reference sequence). DNA of the CDR3: TGTGCCACCCAGGGGGGAAGCACTGAAGCTTTCTTT. Translated: CATQGGSTEAFF.

The table lists this clonotype with a few counts. The chain is built from TRBV10-1 and TRBJ2-3, with unresolved D. Germline CDR1 reads WNHNN; CDR2 reads SYGVQD (reference sequence). Trimming removed 2 bases from V and 6 bases from J, with 9 bases in between. The CDR3 sequence is 13 residues long. The CDR3 bases are TGCGCCAGCAGTGAGACCGGTGAGGATACGCAGTATTTT. Its protein product is CASSETGEDTQYF.

The gene calls are TRBV7-6 and TRBJ2-2; maybe TRBD2 (7 bases). Germline V gene sequence: CDR1 SGHVS, CDR2 FNYEAQ. This CDR3 has 16 amino acids. The ends were cut back, 6 bases at V and 3 bases at J, with 17 bases in the middle. The DNA for the CDR3 is TGTGCCAGCAGAGGGGGGGTCCAAGGGGACACCGGGGAGCTGTTTTTT. Translation: CASRGGVQGDTGELFF.

This clonotype was counted ten times or more. The V and J genes are TRBV7-9 and TRBJ1-1, with D tentatively TRBD1 (6 bases). The CDR3 length is 15 residues. With 4 bases removed from V and 2 bases from J, the gap between germline ends came to 14 bases. Germline V CDR1 and CDR2: SEHNR, FQNEAQ (reference sequence). The CDR3 here is CASSSGGTLNTEAFF. DNA of the CDR3: TGTGCCAGCAGCTCTGGCGGGACACTAAACACTGAAGCTTTCTTT.

The chain carries TRBV18 and TRBJ1-4; D possibly corresponds to TRBD1 (5 bases). Germline V CDR1 and CDR2: KGHSH, LQKENI. The V end was cut by 6 bases, the J end by 2 bases, with 10 bases between. The CDR3 runs to 14 residues. Here the CDR3 reads CASSEGTTNEKLFF. In nucleotides, the CDR3 is TGTGCCAGCTCCGAGGGGACTACTAATGAAAAACTGTTTTTT.

This chain connects TRBV4-1 to TRBJ2-1; weak D call: TRBD2 (5 bases). The CDR3 is 17 amino acids. Per germline, CDR1 MGHRA and CDR2 YSYEKL. V shed 3 bases and J shed 4 bases, with 19 bases lying between them. The CDR3 is CASSQQLMGEFYNEQFF. The CDR3 DNA follows: TGCGCCAGCAGCCAGCAGCTAATGGGAGAGTTTTACAATGAGCAGTTCTTC.

The chain recombines TRBV7-9 with TRBJ1-4; D call uncertain. The CDR3 covers 18 residues. The germline V gene has CDR1 SEHNR and CDR2 FQNEAQ (reference sequence). Trimming pared 1 base from V and 0 bases from J, leaving 15 bases between. In DNA, the CDR3 is TGTGCCAGCAGCTTAGGGCAGGTTCTATCTGCAACTAATGAAAAACTGTTTTTT. Amino acids: CASSLGQVLSATNEKLFF.

There are a few counts of this clonotype. This chain links TRBV27 with TRBJ1-1, with D possibly being TRBD1 (5 bases). This CDR3 comprises 13 residues. Germline V gene lookup returns CDR1 MNHEY and CDR2 SMNVEV (reference sequence). Trimming took 8 bases from V and 4 from J, leaving 14 bases between them. The CDR3 coding sequence is TGTGCCAGCGTCAGCCCGGGACCCACTGAAGCTTTCTTT. It translates to CASVSPGPTEAFF.

This chain joins TRBV9 and TRBJ2-1; D unresolved. The V gene lost 3 bases and the J gene lost 6 bases, with 7 bases spanning the gap. Germline V gene lookup returns CDR1 SGDLS and CDR2 YYNGEE. This CDR3 comprises 12 residues. CDR3 in amino acids: CASSDSPNEQFF. The DNA for the CDR3 is TGTGCCAGCAGCGATAGCCCCAATGAGCAGTTCTTC.

This clonotype was counted only a few times. The rearrangement links TRBV27 to TRBJ1-5; weak D call: TRBD1 (6 bases). Trimming shortened V by 2 bases and J by 3 bases, and 11 bases separated the two germline ends. The CDR3 covers 15 residues. Germline assignment: CDR1 MNHEY and CDR2 SMNVEV (reference sequence). CDR3 bases: TGTGCCAGCAGTTTAACCAGGGGCATCAATCAGCCCCAGCATTTT. Residues: CASSLTRGINQPQHF.

The table lists this clonotype with a few counts. The J gene is TRBJ2-1, the V gene TRBV4-1, with 12 bases aligning to TRBD2. Looked up from germline, CDR1 is MGHRA and CDR2 is YSYEKL. V gave up 1 base and J gave up 6 bases; unmatched junction bases: 4. The CDR3 runs 16 residues. CDR3 protein: CASSQGWTSGANEQFF. In nucleotides, the CDR3 is TGCGCCAGCAGCCAAGGATGGACTAGCGGGGCCAATGAGCAGTTCTTC.

This clonotype has just a few counts. The chain carries TRBV7-8 and TRBJ2-1, with 7 bases identical to TRBD2. Trimming cost V 9 bases and J 4 bases; bases outside gene matches: 12. In germline, CDR1 is SGHVS, CDR2 FQNEAQ. The CDR3 sequence is 15 residues long. This CDR3 reads CASEEPGGLYNEQFF. CDR3 DNA sequence: TGTGCCAGTGAAGAACCGGGGGGACTTTACAATGAGCAGTTCTTC.

This clonotype turned up a few times. The chain has TRBV27 and TRBJ2-1; tentatively, D is TRBD2 (6 bases). The CDR3 is made up of 15 amino acids. V lost 5 bases, J lost 0 bases, and 11 bases lay in between. CDR1 is MNHEY, CDR2 SMNVEV, per germline (reference sequence). CDR3 protein: CASSHRGSSYNEQFF. The CDR3 region has the DNA TGTGCCAGCAGTCACCGGGGGAGCTCCTACAATGAGCAGTTCTTC.

The sample holds many counts of this clonotype. This chain links TRBV12-3 or TRBV12-4 with TRBJ1-3; a possible D gene is TRBD1 (5 bases). This CDR3 spans 13 amino acids. The V end was cut by 11 bases, the J end by 4 bases, with 15 bases between. Here the CDR3 DNA reads TGTGCCTTTTACCAGGGCTCCGGAAACACCATATATTTT. Its translation is CAFYQGSGNTIYF.

In its sample, this clonotype was seen a few times. This chain connects TRBV28 to TRBJ2-3; D not resolved. CDR1 and CDR2 from the germline V gene are MDHEN and SYDVKM. Trimming pared 6 bases from V and 5 bases from J, leaving 15 bases between. The CDR3 sequence is 14 residues long. The CDR3 DNA is TGTGCCAGCAGCCTGCTCGCTATGGGAGATACGCAGTATTTT. It translates to CASSLLAMGDTQYF.

This clonotype was observed a handful of times. V usage is TRBV19 and J usage is TRBJ1-4; no reliable D call. V was pared by 8 bases and J by 4 bases, with 11 bases between. This CDR3 is 13 amino acids long. The germline gives CDR1 LNHDA, CDR2 SQIVND (reference sequence). The CDR3 region has the DNA TGTGCCAGTGGCGGTGACGGTAATGAAAAACTGTTTTTT. Residues: CASGGDGNEKLFF. Using reference TRBV19 and TRBJ1-4 for the parts outside the CDR3, the full variable domain is DGGITQSPKYLFRKEGQNVTLSCEQNLNHDAMYWYRQDPGQGLRLIYYSQIVNDFQKGDIAEGYSVSREKKESFPLTVTSAQKNPTAFYLCASGGDGNEKLFFGSGTQLSVL.

The rearrangement uses TRBV6-8 and TRBJ1-1; tentative D call: TRBD1 (5 bases). V was pared by 4 bases and J by 7 bases, with 10 bases between. In germline, CDR1 is MNHGY, CDR2 SAAAGT. The CDR3 is 12 amino acids. DNA of the CDR3: TGTGCCAGCAGTTGGGGGGGGGGTGAAGCTTTCTTT. Translating it yields CASSWGGGEAFF.

This clonotype has a count of ten or more. V is TRBV6-2 or TRBV6-3 and J is TRBJ2-7; weak D call: TRBD2 (5 bases). The CDR3 totals 14 residues. Trimming cost V 8 bases and J 0 bases, with 14 bases left between them. Germline assignment: CDR1 MNHEY and CDR2 SVGEGT. The CDR3 DNA sequence: TGTGCCAGCGGGCGAGGGCGAAGCTCCTACGAGCAGTACGTC. It translates to CASGRGRSSYEQYV.

This clonotype was seen more than once but under ten times. The chain couples TRBV12-3 or TRBV12-4 to TRBJ2-3, with 13 bases that match TRBD2. The CDR3 loop spans 16 amino acids. V lost 3 bases to trimming and J lost 4 bases; unmatched junction nucleotides: 4. The CDR3 spells CASSFLLAGGPDTQYF. The CDR3, as DNA: TGTGCCAGCAGTTTTTTACTAGCGGGGGGGCCAGATACGCAGTATTTT.

V and J are TRBV10-3 and TRBJ1-5, with D perhaps TRBD1 (5 bases). This CDR3 contains 15 residues. Trimming shortened V by 2 bases and J by 6 bases, and 14 bases separated the two germline ends. Germline V lookup: CDR1 ENHRY, CDR2 SYGVKD. CDR3 residues: CAISEGTAGAQPQHF. The DNA of the CDR3 is TGTGCCATCAGTGAGGGGACCGCCGGAGCTCAGCCCCAGCATTTT.

The gene calls are TRBV7-2 and TRBJ1-5; 9 bases fit TRBD1. The junction had 4 bases not matched to a gene; V was cut back by 3 bases and J by 4 bases. The germline gives CDR1 SGHTA, CDR2 FQGNSA. The CDR3 is 15 residues long. Here the CDR3 reads CASSFGTGWNQPQHF. The CDR3 coding sequence is TGTGCCAGCAGCTTTGGGACAGGGTGGAATCAGCCCCAGCATTTT.

This clonotype was observed a single time. The rearrangement joins TRBV4-3 to TRBJ2-3; D possibly matches TRBD1 or TRBD2 (6 bases each). The V end lost 4 bases, the J end lost 5 bases, and 16 bases lay between the germline ends. The CDR3 length is 15 residues. CDR1 LGHNA and CDR2 YSLEER come from the germline V gene. The CDR3 sequence is CASSLGGGLQDTQYF. The CDR3, as DNA: TGCGCCAGCAGCCTAGGAGGGGGGCTGCAAGATACGCAGTATTTT.

This clonotype was detected a few times. This CDR3 reads CASGLGGLGGKNTEAFF. The DNA of the CDR3 is TGTGCTAGTGGTTTGGGAGGGCTAGGAGGGAAGAACACTGAAGCTTTCTTT. The chain employs TRBV12-5 and TRBJ1-1, with unresolved D. CDR1 is LGHNT, CDR2 FRNRAP, per germline. Trimming removed 1 base from V and 1 base from J, with 16 bases in between. This CDR3 comprises 17 residues.

This clonotype was recorded a few times. The CDR3 reads CSAQGQLYNSPLHF. The DNA of the CDR3 is TGCAGTGCGCAGGGACAGCTCTATAATTCACCCCTCCACTTT. The chain is built from TRBV20-1 and TRBJ1-6, with TRBD1 matching 7 bases. With 6 bases clipped from V and 3 bases from J, the junction kept 5 bases outside the gene matches. The CDR3 totals 14 residues. CDR1 is DFQATT and CDR2 is SNEGSKA in the germline V gene (reference sequence).

The chain is built from TRBV12-3 or TRBV12-4 and TRBJ2-1, with 10 bases lining up with TRBD2. With 5 bases clipped from V and 14 bases from J, the junction kept 18 bases outside the gene matches. This CDR3 region has 16 residues. CDR3 sequence: CASSLTLGTSEGREFF. CDR3 DNA sequence: TGTGCCAGCAGTCTAACCTTGGGGACTAGCGAGGGGAGGGAGTTCTTC.